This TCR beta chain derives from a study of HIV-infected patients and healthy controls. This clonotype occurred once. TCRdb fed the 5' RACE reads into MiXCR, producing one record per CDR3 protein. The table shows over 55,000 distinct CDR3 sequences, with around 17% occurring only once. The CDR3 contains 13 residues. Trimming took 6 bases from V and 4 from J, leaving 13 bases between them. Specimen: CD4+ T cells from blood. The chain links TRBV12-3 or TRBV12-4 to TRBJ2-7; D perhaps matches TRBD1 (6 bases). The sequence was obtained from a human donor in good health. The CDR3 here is CASRPTGSYEQYF. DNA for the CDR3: TGTGCCAGCAGACCGACAGGATCGTACGAGCAGTACTTC.